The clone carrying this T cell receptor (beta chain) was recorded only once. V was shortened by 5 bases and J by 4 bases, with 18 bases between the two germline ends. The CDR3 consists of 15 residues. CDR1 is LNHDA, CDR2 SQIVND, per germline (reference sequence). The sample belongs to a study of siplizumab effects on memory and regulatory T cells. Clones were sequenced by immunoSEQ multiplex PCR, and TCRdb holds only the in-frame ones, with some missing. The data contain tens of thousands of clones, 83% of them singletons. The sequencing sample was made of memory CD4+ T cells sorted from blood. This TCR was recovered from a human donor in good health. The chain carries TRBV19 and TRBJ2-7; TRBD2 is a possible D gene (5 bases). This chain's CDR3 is CASSPDSLPEYEQYF. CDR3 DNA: TGTGCCAGTAGTCCGGACTCGCTCCCAGAATACGAGCAGTACTTC.